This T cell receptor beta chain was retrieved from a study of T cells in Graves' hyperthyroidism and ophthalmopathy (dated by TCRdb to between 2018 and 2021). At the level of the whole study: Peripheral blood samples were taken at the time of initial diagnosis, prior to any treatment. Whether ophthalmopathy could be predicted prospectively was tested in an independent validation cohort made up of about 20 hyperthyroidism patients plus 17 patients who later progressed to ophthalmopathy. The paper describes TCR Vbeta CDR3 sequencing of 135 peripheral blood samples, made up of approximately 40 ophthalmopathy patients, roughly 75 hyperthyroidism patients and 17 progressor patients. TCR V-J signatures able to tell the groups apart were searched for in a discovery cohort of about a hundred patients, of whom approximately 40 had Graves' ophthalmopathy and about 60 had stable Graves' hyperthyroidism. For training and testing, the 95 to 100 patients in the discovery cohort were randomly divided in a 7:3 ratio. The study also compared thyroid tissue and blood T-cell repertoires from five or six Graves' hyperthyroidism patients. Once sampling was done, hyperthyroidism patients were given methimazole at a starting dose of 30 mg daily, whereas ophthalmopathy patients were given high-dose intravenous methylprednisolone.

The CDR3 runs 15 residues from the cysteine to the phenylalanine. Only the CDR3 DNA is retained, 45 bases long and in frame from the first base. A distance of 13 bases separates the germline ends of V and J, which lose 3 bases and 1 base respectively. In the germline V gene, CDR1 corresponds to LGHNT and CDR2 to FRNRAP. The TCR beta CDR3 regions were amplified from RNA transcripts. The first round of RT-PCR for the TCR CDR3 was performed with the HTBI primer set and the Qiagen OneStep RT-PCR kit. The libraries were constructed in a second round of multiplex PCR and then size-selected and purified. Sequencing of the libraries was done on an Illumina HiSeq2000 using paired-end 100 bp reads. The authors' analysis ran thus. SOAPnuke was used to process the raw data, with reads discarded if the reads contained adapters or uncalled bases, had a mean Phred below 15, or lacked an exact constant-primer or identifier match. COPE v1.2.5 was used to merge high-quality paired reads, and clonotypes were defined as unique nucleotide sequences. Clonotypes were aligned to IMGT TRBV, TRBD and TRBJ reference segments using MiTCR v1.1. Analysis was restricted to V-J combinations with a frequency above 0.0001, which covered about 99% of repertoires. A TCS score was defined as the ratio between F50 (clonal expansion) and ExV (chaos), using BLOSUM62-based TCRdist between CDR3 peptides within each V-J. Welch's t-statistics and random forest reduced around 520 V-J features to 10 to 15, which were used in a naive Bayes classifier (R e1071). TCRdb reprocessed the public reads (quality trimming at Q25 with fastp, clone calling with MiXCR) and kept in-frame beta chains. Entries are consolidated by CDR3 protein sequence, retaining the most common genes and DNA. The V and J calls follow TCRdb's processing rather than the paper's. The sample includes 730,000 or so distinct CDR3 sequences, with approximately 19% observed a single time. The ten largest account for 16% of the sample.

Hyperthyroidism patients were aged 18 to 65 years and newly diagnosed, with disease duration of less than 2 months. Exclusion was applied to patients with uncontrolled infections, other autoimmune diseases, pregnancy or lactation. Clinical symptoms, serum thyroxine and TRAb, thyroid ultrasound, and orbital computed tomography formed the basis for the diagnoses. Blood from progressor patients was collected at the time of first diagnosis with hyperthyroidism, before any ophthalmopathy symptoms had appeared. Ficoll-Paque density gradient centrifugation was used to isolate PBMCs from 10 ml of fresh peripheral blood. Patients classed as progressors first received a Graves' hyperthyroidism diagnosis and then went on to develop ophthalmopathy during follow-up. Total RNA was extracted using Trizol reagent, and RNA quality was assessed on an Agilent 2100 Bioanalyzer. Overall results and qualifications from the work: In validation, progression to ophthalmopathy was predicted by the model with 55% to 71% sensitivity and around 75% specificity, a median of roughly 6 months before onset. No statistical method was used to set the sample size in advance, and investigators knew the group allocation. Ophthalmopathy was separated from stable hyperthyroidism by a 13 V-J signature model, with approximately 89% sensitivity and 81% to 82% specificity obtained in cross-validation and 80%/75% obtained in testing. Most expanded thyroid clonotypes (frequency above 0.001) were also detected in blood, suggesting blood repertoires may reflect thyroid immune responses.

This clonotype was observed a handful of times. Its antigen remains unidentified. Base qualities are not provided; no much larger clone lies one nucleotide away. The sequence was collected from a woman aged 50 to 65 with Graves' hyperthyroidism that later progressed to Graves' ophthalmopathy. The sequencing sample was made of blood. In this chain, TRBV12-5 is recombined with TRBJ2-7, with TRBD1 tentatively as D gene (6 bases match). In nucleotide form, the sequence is TGTGCTAGTGGTTTCCGGACAGACCTTTCCTACGAGCAGTACTTC. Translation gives CASGFRTDLSYEQYF.